These 14 T cell receptor beta chains share one sample of origin, sequenced in a study of OX40 agonist ivuxolimab in advanced cancers. Data came from immunoSEQ multiplex PCR; TCRdb stores just in-frame clones and leaves some out. The data contain about 94,000 clones, roughly 87% of them seen just once; the ten biggest clones take up approximately 0.3%. This sample comprised CD4+ or CD8+ T cells sorted from blood, obtained in a trial of the OX40 agonist ivuxolimab. The receptors were sampled from an adult with an advanced solid tumor such as melanoma, head and neck, liver or kidney cancer.

The chain employs TRBV6-5 and TRBJ1-1; TRBD1 is a possible D gene (6 bases). Germline-derived CDR1 and CDR2 are MNHEY and SVGAGI. CDR3 length: 15 residues. Deletions cut 1 base from V and 2 bases from J, with 11 bases between. As DNA, the CDR3 is TGTGCCAGCAGTTACTTCGGGACACCTAACACTGAAGCTTTCTTT. This sequence encodes CASSYFGTPNTEAFF.

This chain uses TRBV5-4 with TRBJ2-7; TRBD1 agrees at 8 bases. Germline V CDR1 and CDR2: SGHNT, YYREEE (reference sequence). The CDR3 is 14 residues long. Trimming cost V 4 bases and J 7 bases; bases outside gene matches: 10. CDR3 amino acids: CASSTAGGLREQYF. The CDR3 coding sequence is TGTGCCAGCAGCACGGCAGGGGGCCTCCGGGAGCAGTACTTC.

In its sample, this clone was seen once. The chain couples TRBV6-1 to TRBJ1-2; 7 bases agree with TRBD1. Trimming at V came to 6 bases and at J to 4 bases, leaving 8 bases not matched to a gene. Per the germline V gene, CDR1 is MNHNS and CDR2 is SASEGT. The CDR3 totals 14 residues. CDR3 amino acids: CASRPGTVLYGYTF. As DNA, the CDR3 is TGTGCCAGCAGACCCGGGACAGTCCTCTATGGCTACACCTTC.

V is TRBV5-1 and J is TRBJ2-2, with 7 bases lining up with TRBD1. The CDR3 contains 15 residues. J lost 4 bases, V lost 3 bases, and 6 bases had no gene match. From germline, CDR1 is SGHRS and CDR2 YFSETQ. This chain's CDR3 is CASSSTGTGTGELFF. The CDR3 DNA sequence: TGCGCCAGCAGCTCGACAGGGACGGGCACCGGGGAGCTGTTTTTT.

The chain is built from TRBV2 and TRBJ1-4; tentatively, D is TRBD1 (6 bases). The V end lost 7 bases, the J end lost 8 bases, and 17 bases lay between the germline ends. This CDR3 is built from 14 residues. CDR1 and CDR2 (germline): SNHLY, FYNNEI. CDR3 sequence reads: CASTRGGVYEKLFF. The DNA for the CDR3 is TGTGCCAGCACCAGAGGGGGAGTCTACGAAAAACTGTTTTTT.

This chain connects TRBV5-6 to TRBJ1-6; no firm D call. This CDR3 contains 15 residues. Trimming left V 1 base short and J 10 bases short, with 15 bases between. Germline lookup yields CDR1 SGHDT and CDR2 YYEEEE. This CDR3 reads CASSLSRGGGSPLHF. The CDR3 nucleotides are TGTGCCAGCAGCTTGTCCCGGGGAGGAGGGTCACCCCTCCACTTT.

The chain couples TRBV4-3 to TRBJ2-3; tentative D call: TRBD1 (5 bases). From germline, CDR1 is LGHNA and CDR2 YSLEER. This CDR3 spans 16 amino acids. The ends were cut back, 0 bases at V and 0 bases at J, with 10 bases in the middle. The DNA for the CDR3 is TGCGCCAGCAGCCAAGAGGTGGGGCGGAGCACAGATACGCAGTATTTT. It specifies CASSQEVGRSTDTQYF.

The rearrangement links TRBV5-1 to TRBJ1-1; D is possibly TRBD1 (5 bases). CDR3 size: 16 residues. Germline V gene lookup returns CDR1 SGHRS and CDR2 YFSETQ. Trimming removed 1 base from V and 0 bases from J, with 13 bases in between. This CDR3 reads CASSLRGEIMNTEAFF. In DNA, the CDR3 is TGCGCCAGCAGCTTGAGAGGGGAGATCATGAACACTGAAGCTTTCTTT.

The chain employs TRBV2 and TRBJ2-3, with D perhaps matching TRBD2 (6 bases). Trimming shortened V by 5 bases and J by 2 bases, and 17 bases separated the two germline ends. The CDR3 is 16 residues long. Germline V gene sequence: CDR1 SNHLY, CDR2 FYNNEI. CDR3: CASSSLAARNTDTQYF. The CDR3 bases are TGTGCCAGCAGTTCTTTAGCGGCCAGAAACACAGATACGCAGTATTTT.

The table lists this clone with a few counts. The V and J genes are TRBV5-8 and TRBJ1-3; D gene uncertain. This CDR3 has 15 residues. Looked up from germline, CDR1 is SGHTS and CDR2 is YDEGEE. Trimming left V 0 bases short and J 0 bases short, with 7 bases between. For the CDR3, the DNA is TGTGCCAGCAGCTTGGTGCCGAACTCTGGAAACACCATATATTTT. Residues: CASSLVPNSGNTIYF.

V usage is TRBV6-1 and J usage is TRBJ1-2; a possible D gene is TRBD1 (6 bases). The germline V gene has CDR1 MNHNS and CDR2 SASEGT. The CDR3 is 14 residues long. Trimming removed 1 base from V and 5 bases from J, with 11 bases in between. CDR3 sequence reads: CASSEDPTGYGYTF. The CDR3 coding sequence is TGTGCCAGCAGTGAAGACCCGACAGGTTATGGCTACACCTTC.

This clone has only one observation. The chain carries TRBV30 and TRBJ1-5; D unclear. The CDR3 is 13 amino acids. Germline V CDR1 and CDR2: GTSNPN, SVGIG (reference sequence). With 2 bases removed from V and 5 bases from J, the gap between germline ends came to 10 bases. DNA of the CDR3: TGTGCCTGGAGTTCACGGGGTGATCAGCCCCAGCATTTT. It yields the protein CAWSSRGDQPQHF.

A word on this clone: The sample holds other DNA sequences that translate to the same CDR3. The gene calls are TRBV11-3 and TRBJ2-1, with 7 bases matching TRBD2. CDR1 and CDR2 (germline): SGHNT, YENEEA. The junction had 2 bases not matched to a gene; V was cut back by 6 bases and J by 9 bases. This CDR3 is built from 11 residues. CDR3 sequence (DNA): TGTGCCAGCAGTCGCGGGGGTGAGCAGTTCTTC. Translated: CASSRGGEQFF.

This chain links TRBV11-2 with TRBJ2-5; 7 bases line up with TRBD1. J lost 4 bases, V lost 5 bases, and 7 bases had no gene match. Germline-derived CDR1 and CDR2 are SGHAT and FQNNGV. This CDR3 comprises 14 residues. The CDR3 protein is CASSPTGKLETQYF. The CDR3 nucleotides are TGTGCCAGCAGCCCGACAGGGAAGTTAGAGACCCAGTACTTC.